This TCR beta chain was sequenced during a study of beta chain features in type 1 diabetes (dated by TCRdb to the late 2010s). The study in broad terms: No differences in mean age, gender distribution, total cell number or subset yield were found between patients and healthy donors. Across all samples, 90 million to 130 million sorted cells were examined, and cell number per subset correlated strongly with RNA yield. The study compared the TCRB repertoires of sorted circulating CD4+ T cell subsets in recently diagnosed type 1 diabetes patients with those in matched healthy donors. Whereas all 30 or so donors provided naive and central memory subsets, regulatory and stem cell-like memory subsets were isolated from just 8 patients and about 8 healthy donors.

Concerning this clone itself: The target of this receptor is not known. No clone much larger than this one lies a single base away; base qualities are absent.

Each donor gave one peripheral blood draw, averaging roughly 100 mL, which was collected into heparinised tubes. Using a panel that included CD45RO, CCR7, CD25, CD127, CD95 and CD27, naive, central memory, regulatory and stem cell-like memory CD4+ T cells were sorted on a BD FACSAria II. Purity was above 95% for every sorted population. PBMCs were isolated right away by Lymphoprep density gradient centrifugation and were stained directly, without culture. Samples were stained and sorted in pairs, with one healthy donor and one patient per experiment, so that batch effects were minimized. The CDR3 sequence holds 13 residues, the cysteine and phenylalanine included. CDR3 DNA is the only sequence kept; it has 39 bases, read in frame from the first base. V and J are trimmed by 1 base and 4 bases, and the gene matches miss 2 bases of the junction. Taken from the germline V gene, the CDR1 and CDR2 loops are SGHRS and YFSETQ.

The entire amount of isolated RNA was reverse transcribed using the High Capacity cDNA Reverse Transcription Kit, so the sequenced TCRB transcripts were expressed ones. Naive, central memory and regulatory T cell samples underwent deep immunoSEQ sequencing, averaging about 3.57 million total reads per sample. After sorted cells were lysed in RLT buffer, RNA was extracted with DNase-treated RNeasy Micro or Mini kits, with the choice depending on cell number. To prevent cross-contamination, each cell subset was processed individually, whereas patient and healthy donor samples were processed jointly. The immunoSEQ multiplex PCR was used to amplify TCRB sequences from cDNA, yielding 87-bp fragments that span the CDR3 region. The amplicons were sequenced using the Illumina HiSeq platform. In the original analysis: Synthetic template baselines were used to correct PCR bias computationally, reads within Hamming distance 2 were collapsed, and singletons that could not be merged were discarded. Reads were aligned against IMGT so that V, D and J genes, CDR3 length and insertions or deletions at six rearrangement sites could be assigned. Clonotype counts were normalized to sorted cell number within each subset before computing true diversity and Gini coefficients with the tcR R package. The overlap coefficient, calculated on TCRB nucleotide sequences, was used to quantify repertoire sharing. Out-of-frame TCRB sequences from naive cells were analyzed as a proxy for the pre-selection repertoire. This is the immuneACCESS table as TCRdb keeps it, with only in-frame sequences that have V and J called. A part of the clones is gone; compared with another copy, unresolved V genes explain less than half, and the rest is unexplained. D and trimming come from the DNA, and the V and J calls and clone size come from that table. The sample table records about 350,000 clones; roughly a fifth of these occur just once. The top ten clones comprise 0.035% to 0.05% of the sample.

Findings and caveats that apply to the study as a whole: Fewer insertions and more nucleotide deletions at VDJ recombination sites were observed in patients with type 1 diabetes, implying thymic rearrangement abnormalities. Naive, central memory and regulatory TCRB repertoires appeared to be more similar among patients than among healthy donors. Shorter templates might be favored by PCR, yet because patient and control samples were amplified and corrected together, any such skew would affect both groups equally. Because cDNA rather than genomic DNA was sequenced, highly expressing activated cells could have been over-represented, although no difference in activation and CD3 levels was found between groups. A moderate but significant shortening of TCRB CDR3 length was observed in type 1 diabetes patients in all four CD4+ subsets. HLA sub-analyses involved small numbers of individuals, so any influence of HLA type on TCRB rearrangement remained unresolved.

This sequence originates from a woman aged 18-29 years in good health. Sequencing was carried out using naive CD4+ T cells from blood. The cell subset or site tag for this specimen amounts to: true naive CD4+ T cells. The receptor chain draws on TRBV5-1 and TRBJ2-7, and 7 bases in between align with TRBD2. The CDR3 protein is CASSLLREYEQYF. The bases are TGCGCCAGCAGCTTGTTGCGGGAGTACGAGCAGTACTTC.